The 20 T cell receptor beta chains in this list originate from one sample, sequenced in a study of regulatory T cells in long-lasting Graves disease. Relying on iRepertoire HTBI primers and Arm-PCR of CDR3 regions, the team built TCR beta libraries. Each CDR3 protein is one row after TCRdb ran MiXCR on the multiplex PCR reads. The sample holds approximately 300,000 distinct CDR3 sequences, approximately 20% seen once. Time point noted: newly diagnosed GD, antithyroid drugs for less than 3 months. PBMC-extracted RNA yielded the TCR library. The input for sequencing was peripheral blood mononuclear cells (PBMCs), taken at new diagnosis, from a patient treated with antithyroid drugs. These receptors came from a female donor with Graves disease.

This clonotype was seen only a few times. The chain uses TRBV20-1 and TRBJ1-5; TRBD1 is a possible D gene (5 bases). The V end lost 0 bases, the J end lost 7 bases, and 16 bases lay between the germline ends. Germline assignment: CDR1 DFQATT and CDR2 SNEGSKA (reference sequence). The CDR3 is 15 amino acids. CDR3 amino acids: CSARDLRRGEQPQHF. DNA for the CDR3: TGCAGTGCTAGAGATCTTAGGAGGGGTGAACAGCCCCAGCATTTT.

This clonotype appeared a few times. Likely a read error: the CDR3 ends without its conserved phenylalanine or tryptophan. This rearrangement joins TRBV7-7 to TRBJ2-5; TRBD2 aligns across 9 bases. The V gene's germline CDR1 is SSHAT and CDR2 FNYEAQ (reference sequence). The CDR3 is 15 amino acids. In DNA form, the CDR3 reads TGTGCTAGCAGCGCCACGCGGGGGGGCCAAGAGACCCAGTACCTC. Its translation is CASSATRGGQETQYL.

This clonotype came up a few times. The chain carries TRBV19 and TRBJ2-1; TRBD2 agrees at 11 bases. In germline, CDR1 is LNHDA, CDR2 SQIVND (reference sequence). The CDR3 spans 15 residues. Trimming at V came to 2 bases and at J to 6 bases, leaving 3 bases not matched to a gene. DNA of the CDR3: TGTGCCAGTAGTATAATAGCGGGAGGGGGCAATGAGCAGTTCTTC. It translates to CASSIIAGGGNEQFF.

The sample holds many counts of this clonotype. One end of the junction fails to match germline, which may point to a read error. The chain couples TRBV11-3 to TRBJ2-1; D remains ambiguous. The CDR3 runs 16 residues. From germline, CDR1 is SGHNT and CDR2 YENEEA. The CDR3 sequence: CASSLDSGPVYTEQFF. The CDR3 bases are TGTGCCAGCAGCTTAGATTCCGGACCGGTGTACACTGAGCAGTTCTTC.

This clonotype appeared many times. The gene calls are TRBV28 and TRBJ1-4, with TRBD1 as a possible D gene (5 bases). The V and J ends lost 5 bases and 2 bases respectively, with 9 bases between them. Per germline, CDR1 MDHEN and CDR2 SYDVKM. There are 14 residues in the CDR3. For the CDR3, the DNA is TGTGCCAGCAGTGGAGGGGTCACTAATGAAAAACTGTTTTTT. This gives the protein CASSGGVTNEKLFF.

V gene TRBV19 combines with J gene TRBJ1-3; the match to TRBD1 covers 9 bases. Trimming removed 7 bases from V and 0 bases from J; junction bases left unmatched: 7. The germline CDR1 and CDR2 sequences are LNHDA and SQIVND (reference sequence). The CDR3 extends over 16 amino acids. The CDR3 nucleotides read TGTGCCAGTACTAGGGACAGGGCATACTCTGGAAACACCATATATTTT. Its translation is CASTRDRAYSGNTIYF.

The rearrangement joins TRBV14 to TRBJ2-5; maybe TRBD1 (5 bases). This CDR3 has 17 amino acids. Germline assignment: CDR1 SGHDN and CDR2 FVKESK. The germline V and J ends were trimmed by 0 bases and 4 bases, with 18 bases remaining between them. In nucleotides, the CDR3 is TGTGCCAGCAGCCAAGATCATATGCTGGACACTGGAGAGACCCAGTACTTC. Translation: CASSQDHMLDTGETQYF.

Only a few counts were recorded for this clonotype. This rearrangement joins TRBV20-1 to TRBJ2-7, with 13 bases matching TRBD2. CDR1 is DFQATT, CDR2 SNEGSKA, per germline (reference sequence). The CDR3 covers 16 residues. Losses at the gene ends were 2 bases for V and 4 bases for J; bases not matched to a gene: 8. For the CDR3, the DNA is TGCAGTGCTAGACCACGACCGGGACTAGCGGGATACGAGCAGTACTTC. Translating it yields CSARPRPGLAGYEQYF.

This clonotype was detected many times. This chain uses TRBV5-6 with TRBJ2-5; D is unclear. The germline V gene has CDR1 SGHDT and CDR2 YYEEEE. The CDR3 runs 11 residues. V shed 6 bases and J shed 4 bases, with 7 bases lying between them. The DNA for the CDR3 is TGTGCCAGCAACCTTCGAGAGACCCAGTACTTC. This gives the protein CASNLRETQYF.

This clonotype appeared a few times. A junction end diverges from the germline sequence, so it may reflect a read error. The chain uses TRBV5-1 and TRBJ2-7; D is possibly TRBD1 (5 bases). This CDR3 region has 15 residues. CDR1 SGHRS and CDR2 YFSETQ come from the germline V gene. CDR3: CVSSPDSPVTYEQYF. CDR3 bases: TGCGTCAGCAGCCCCGACAGTCCTGTAACCTACGAGCAGTACTTC.

This clonotype was detected ten times or more. The chain carries TRBV19 and TRBJ2-3; the D gene is possibly TRBD2 (6 bases). The ends were cut back, 5 bases at V and 0 bases at J, with 15 bases in the middle. The CDR3 is 16 residues long. Germline loops: CDR1 LNHDA, CDR2 SQIVND (reference sequence). CDR3 amino acids: CASSPTGGISTDTQYF. Written as DNA, the CDR3 is TGTGCCAGTAGTCCAACTGGCGGGATTAGCACAGATACGCAGTATTTT.

This chain links TRBV10-3 with TRBJ2-1; 7 nucleotides align to TRBD2. The CDR3 has 16 amino acids. The V segment lost 10 bases and the J segment 8 bases; nucleotides outside the gene matches: 20. The germline gives CDR1 ENHRY, CDR2 SYGVKD. As DNA, the CDR3 is TGTGCCAGCAGCTCAGTGACTAGCCCGGAGCCCGATGAGCAGTTCTTC. Protein product: CASSSVTSPEPDEQFF.

The table lists this clonotype with many counts. The chain uses TRBV7-2 and TRBJ2-3; tentatively, D is TRBD1 (5 bases). The CDR3 is 16 amino acids. CDR1 and CDR2 from the germline V gene are SGHTA and FQGNSA. V was pared by 2 bases and J by 3 bases, with 15 bases between. This CDR3 reads CASSLKDQPGTDTQYF. The CDR3 DNA reads TGTGCCAGCAGCTTAAAGGACCAACCAGGGACAGATACGCAGTATTTT.

The sample holds many counts of this clonotype. The genes are TRBV11-3 and TRBJ2-1; weak D call: TRBD2 (9 bases). Germline CDR1 reads SGHNT; CDR2 reads YENEEA. V was clipped by 4 bases and J by 10 bases, with 26 bases between them. The CDR3 covers 17 residues. The CDR3 DNA is TGTGCCAGCAGCTCAGGGGGCGGGAGGGCCTATCTGAGGGAGCAGTTCTTC. Translation gives CASSSGGGRAYLREQFF.

In its sample, this clonotype was seen a few times. The V call is TRBV28, the J call TRBJ2-5; 11 bases align to TRBD2. CDR3 length equals 16 residues. V gave up 7 bases and J gave up 4 bases; unmatched junction bases: 11. Germline lookup yields CDR1 MDHEN and CDR2 SYDVKM. CDR3: CASTLGTSGAVETQYF. CDR3 nucleotides: TGTGCCAGCACCCTCGGGACTAGCGGAGCCGTAGAGACCCAGTACTTC.

The table lists this clonotype with many counts. The chain links TRBV11-3 to TRBJ2-7, with D possibly matching TRBD2 (5 bases). This CDR3 contains 15 residues. Trimming stripped 5 bases from V and 6 bases from J, with 20 bases between. Germline V gives CDR1 SGHNT, CDR2 YENEEA. The CDR3 coding sequence is TGTGCCAGCAGCCCCTTAACCCTTTCCCGGGGCGAGCAGTACTTC. This gives the protein CASSPLTLSRGEQYF.

This clonotype has ten or more counts. This chain joins TRBV4-1 and TRBJ2-1; a weak D match, TRBD2 (5 bases). In germline, CDR1 is MGHRA, CDR2 YSYEKL. V lost 3 bases and J lost 5, with 11 bases in between. CDR3 length: 14 residues. In nucleotides, the CDR3 is TGCGCCAGCAGCCAGTACGCGGGTGACAATGAGCAGTTCTTC. This sequence encodes CASSQYAGDNEQFF.

V usage is TRBV14 and J usage is TRBJ2-7; D gene ambiguous. Trimming took 1 base from V and 4 from J, leaving 11 bases between them. Germline V lookup: CDR1 SGHDN, CDR2 FVKESK. The length of the CDR3 is 14 residues. The CDR3 loop reads CASSQAAEAYEQYF. DNA for the CDR3: TGTGCCAGCAGCCAAGCGGCCGAGGCATACGAGCAGTACTTC.

The CDR3 DNA reads TGTGCCAGCAGCCAAGAGTCAGAAACAGCCCAAGAGACCCAGTACTTC. Protein sequence: CASSQESETAQETQYF. This chain connects TRBV3-1 to TRBJ2-5; D not resolved. The CDR3 spans 16 residues. Between the trimmed V and J ends, which lost 0 bases and 1 base, there was a span of 12 bases. Germline lookup yields CDR1 LGHDT and CDR2 YNNKEL (reference sequence).

There are a few counts of this clonotype. The rearrangement uses TRBV24-1 and TRBJ1-1, with a possible D match to TRBD1 (6 bases). Per the germline V gene, CDR1 is KGHDR and CDR2 is SFDVKD. Trimming pared 3 bases from V and 4 bases from J, leaving 11 bases between. The CDR3 extends over 14 amino acids. The CDR3: CATSDHRAATEAFF. CDR3 nucleotide sequence: TGTGCCACCAGTGATCACAGGGCGGCCACTGAAGCTTTCTTT.